The clone carrying this T cell receptor beta chain was counted a few times. The antigen is not known. The source of the sample is a study of beta chain features in type 1 diabetes. The study reverse transcribed the entire isolated RNA, so it sequenced expressed TCRB transcripts. Clones were sequenced by immunoSEQ multiplex PCR, and TCRdb holds only the in-frame ones, with some missing. The data contain over 350,000 clones, roughly 16% of them seen just once; the ten biggest clones take up approximately 0.019%. Trimming removed 0 bases from V and 3 bases from J, with 13 bases in between. Germline CDR1 SGHNT, CDR2 YYREEE (reference sequence). The CDR3 is made up of 16 amino acids. Without exception, sorted populations had purity beyond 95%. Study findings and constraints: More deletions and fewer insertions at VDJ junctions were found in patients with type 1 diabetes. Within the patient group, naive, central memory and Treg TCRB repertoires appeared more similar to each other than within healthy donors. The influence of HLA type on TCRB rearrangement stayed undetermined.

This rearrangement joins TRBV5-4 to TRBJ2-1, with D tentatively TRBD1 (6 bases). Sequenced input: naive CD4+ T cells from blood. The receptor was isolated from a woman between 18 and 29 years old in good health. Here the CDR3 reads CASSLASRGGYNEQFF. CDR3 DNA: TGTGCCAGCAGCTTGGCCTCGAGAGGGGGCTACAATGAGCAGTTCTTC.